This entry describes one T cell receptor beta chain. Its antigen is undetermined. These data originate in a study of T cell responses to AZD1222 COVID-19 vaccine. Assay: immunoSEQ multiplex PCR; the TCRdb copy retains only in-frame clones and omits some. Of 85,000 or so clones listed, about nine tenths are singletons. General observations from the study: The reported proportion of spike-specific TCRs targeting unmutated variant regions was nearly half.

CDR3 size: 15 residues. Per germline, CDR1 SGHDT and CDR2 YYEEEE. V was pared by 5 bases and J by 0 bases, with 12 bases between. The rearrangement uses TRBV5-6 and TRBJ1-3; a weak D match, TRBD1 (5 bases). This receptor was taken from an adult in good health. Here the sequenced sample was peripheral blood, taken on day 0 of AZD1222 vaccination. This CDR3 reads CASSYPGTSGNTIYF. The CDR3 DNA reads TGTGCCAGCAGTTACCCCGGGACCTCTGGAAACACCATATATTTT.